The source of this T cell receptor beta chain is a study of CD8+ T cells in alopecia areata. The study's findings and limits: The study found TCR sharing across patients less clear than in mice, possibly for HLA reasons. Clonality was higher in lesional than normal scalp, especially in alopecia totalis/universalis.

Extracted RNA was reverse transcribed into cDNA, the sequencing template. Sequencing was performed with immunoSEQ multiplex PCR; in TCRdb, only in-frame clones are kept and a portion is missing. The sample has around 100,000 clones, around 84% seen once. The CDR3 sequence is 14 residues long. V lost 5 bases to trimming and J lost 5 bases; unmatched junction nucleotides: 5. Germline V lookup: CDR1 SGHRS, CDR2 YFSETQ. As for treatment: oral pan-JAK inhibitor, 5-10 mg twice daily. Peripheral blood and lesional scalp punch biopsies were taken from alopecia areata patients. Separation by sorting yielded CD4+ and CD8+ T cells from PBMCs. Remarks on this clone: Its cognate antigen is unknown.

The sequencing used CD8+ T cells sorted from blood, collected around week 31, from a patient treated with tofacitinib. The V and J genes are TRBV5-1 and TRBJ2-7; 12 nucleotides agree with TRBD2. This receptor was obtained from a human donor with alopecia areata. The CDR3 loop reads CASSSSGRAHEQYF. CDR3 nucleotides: TGCGCCAGCAGTTCTAGCGGGAGGGCCCACGAGCAGTACTTC.